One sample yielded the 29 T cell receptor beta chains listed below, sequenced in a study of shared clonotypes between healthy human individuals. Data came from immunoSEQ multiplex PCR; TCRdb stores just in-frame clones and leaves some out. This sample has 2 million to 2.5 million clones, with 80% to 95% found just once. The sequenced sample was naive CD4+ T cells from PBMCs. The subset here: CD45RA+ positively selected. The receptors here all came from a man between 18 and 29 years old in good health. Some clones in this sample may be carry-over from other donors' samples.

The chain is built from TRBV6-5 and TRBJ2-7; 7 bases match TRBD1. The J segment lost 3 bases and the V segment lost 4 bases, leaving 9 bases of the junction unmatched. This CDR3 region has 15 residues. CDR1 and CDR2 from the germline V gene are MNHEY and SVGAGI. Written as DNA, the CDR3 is TGTGCCAGCAGTTCCCGTCCCGGGACAGTCTACGAGCAGTACTTC. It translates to CASSSRPGTVYEQYF.

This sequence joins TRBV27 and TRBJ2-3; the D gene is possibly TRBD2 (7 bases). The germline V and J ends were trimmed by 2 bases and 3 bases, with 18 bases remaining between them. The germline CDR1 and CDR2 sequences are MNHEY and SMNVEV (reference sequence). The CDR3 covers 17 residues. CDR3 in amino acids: CASSLPPSGRGTDTQYF. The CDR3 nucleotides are TGTGCCAGCAGTTTACCCCCCTCAGGGAGGGGGACAGATACGCAGTATTTT.

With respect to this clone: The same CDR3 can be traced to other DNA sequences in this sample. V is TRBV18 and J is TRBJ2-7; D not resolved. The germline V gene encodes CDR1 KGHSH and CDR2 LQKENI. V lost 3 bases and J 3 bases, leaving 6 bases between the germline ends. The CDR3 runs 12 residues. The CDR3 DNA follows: TGTGCCAGCTCACCTGGCGGCTACGAGCAGTACTTC. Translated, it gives CASSPGGYEQYF.

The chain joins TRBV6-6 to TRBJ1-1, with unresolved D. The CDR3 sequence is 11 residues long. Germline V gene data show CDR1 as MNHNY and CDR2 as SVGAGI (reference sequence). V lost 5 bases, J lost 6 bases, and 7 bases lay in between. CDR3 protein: CASSPESEAFF. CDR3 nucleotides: TGTGCCAGCAGTCCGGAATCTGAAGCTTTCTTT.

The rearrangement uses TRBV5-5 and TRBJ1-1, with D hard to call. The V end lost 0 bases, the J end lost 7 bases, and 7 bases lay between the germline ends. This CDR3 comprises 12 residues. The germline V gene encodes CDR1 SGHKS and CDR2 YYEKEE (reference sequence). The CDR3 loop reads CASSLGGYEAFF. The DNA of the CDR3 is TGTGCCAGCAGCTTGGGGGGATATGAAGCTTTCTTT.

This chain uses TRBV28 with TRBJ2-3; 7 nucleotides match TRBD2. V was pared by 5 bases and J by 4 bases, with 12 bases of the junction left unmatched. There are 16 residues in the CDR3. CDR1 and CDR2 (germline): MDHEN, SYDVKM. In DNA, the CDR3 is TGTGCCAGCAGTGCCCCTGGCGGGAGAAATCCAGATACGCAGTATTTT. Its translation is CASSAPGGRNPDTQYF.

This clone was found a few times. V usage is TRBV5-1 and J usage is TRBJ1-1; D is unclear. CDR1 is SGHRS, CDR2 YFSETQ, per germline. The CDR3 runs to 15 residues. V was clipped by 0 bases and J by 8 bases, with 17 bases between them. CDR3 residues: CASSLGLGPTGEAFF. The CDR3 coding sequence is TGCGCCAGCAGCTTGGGTCTGGGCCCGACGGGGGAAGCTTTCTTT.

CDR3 region: CATSRGMTGSAFF. The CDR3 coding sequence is TGTGCCACCAGCAGAGGAATGACAGGCAGTGCTTTCTTT. V and J are TRBV15 and TRBJ1-1, with D possibly TRBD1 on 6 matching bases. CDR1 and CDR2 from the germline V gene are LNHNV and YYDKDF (reference sequence). Trimming stripped 1 base from V and 11 bases from J, with 14 bases between. This CDR3 has 13 residues.

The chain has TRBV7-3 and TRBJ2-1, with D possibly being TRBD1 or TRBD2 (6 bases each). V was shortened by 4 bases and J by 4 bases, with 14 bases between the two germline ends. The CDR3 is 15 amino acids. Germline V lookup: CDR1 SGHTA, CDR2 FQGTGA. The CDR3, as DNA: TGTGCCAGCAGCTCCTCGGGGGCCGTGTACAATGAGCAGTTCTTC. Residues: CASSSSGAVYNEQFF.

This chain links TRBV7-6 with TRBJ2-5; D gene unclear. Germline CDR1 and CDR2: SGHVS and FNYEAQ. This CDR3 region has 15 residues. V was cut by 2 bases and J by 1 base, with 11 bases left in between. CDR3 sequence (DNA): TGTGCCAGCAGCTTATTCCGCGCTTTCCAAGAGACCCAGTACTTC. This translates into CASSLFRAFQETQYF.

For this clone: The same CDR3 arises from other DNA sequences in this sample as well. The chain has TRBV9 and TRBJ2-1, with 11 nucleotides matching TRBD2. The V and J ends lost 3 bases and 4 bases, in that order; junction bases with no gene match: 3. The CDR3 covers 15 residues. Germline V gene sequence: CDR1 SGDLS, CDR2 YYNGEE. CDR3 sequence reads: CASSATSGRYNEQFF. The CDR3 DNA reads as TGTGCCAGCAGCGCTACTAGCGGGAGATACAATGAGCAGTTCTTC.

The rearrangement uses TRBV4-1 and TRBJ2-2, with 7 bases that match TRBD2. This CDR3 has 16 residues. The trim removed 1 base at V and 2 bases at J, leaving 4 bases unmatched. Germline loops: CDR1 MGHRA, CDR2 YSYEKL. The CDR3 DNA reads TGCGCCAGCAGCCAAGGGCTAGCGGCAAACACCGGGGAGCTGTTTTTT. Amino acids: CASSQGLAANTGELFF.

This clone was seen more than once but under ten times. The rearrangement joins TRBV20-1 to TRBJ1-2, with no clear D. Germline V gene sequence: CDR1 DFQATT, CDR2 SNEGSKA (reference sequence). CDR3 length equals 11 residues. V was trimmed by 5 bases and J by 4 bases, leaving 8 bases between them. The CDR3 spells CSAGLPYGYTF. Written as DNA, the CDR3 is TGCAGTGCTGGACTGCCCTATGGCTACACCTTC.

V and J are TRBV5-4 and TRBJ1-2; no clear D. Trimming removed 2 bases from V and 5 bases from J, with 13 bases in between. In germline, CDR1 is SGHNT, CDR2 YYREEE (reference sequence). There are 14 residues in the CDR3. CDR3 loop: CASSFPTALYGYTF. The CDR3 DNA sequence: TGTGCCAGCAGCTTCCCGACTGCTCTATATGGCTACACCTTC.

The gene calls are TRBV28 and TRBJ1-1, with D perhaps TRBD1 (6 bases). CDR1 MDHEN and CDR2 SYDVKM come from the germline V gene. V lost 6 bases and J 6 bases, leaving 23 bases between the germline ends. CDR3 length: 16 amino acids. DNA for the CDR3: TGTGCCAGCAGCCAAGCCTCTGCACCCGGACAGTCTGAAGCTTTCTTT. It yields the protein CASSQASAPGQSEAFF.

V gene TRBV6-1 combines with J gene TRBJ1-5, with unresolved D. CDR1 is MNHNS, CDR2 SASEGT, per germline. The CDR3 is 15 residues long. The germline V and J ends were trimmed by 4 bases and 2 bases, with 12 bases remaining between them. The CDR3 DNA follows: TGTGCCAGCAGTGCTCAGAGGGCAGGCAATCAGCCCCAGCATTTT. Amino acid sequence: CASSAQRAGNQPQHF.

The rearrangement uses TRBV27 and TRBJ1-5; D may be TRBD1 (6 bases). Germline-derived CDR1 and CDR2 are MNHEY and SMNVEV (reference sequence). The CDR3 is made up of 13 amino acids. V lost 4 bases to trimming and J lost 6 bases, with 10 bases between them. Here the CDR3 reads CASSSQGSQPQHF. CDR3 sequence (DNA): TGTGCCAGCAGTTCCCAGGGGAGTCAGCCCCAGCATTTT.

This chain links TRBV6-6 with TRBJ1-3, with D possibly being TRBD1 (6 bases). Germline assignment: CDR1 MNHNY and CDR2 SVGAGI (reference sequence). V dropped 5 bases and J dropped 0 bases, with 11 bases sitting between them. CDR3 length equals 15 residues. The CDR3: CASSTTTGSGNTIYF. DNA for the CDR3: TGTGCCAGCAGTACCACGACAGGCTCTGGAAACACCATATATTTT.

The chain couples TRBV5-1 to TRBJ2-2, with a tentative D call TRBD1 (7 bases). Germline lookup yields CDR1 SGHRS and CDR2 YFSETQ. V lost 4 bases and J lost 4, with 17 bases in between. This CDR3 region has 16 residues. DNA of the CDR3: TGCGCCAGCAGCGTCCAGCAGGGGGGCGGCACCGGGGAGCTGTTTTTT. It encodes CASSVQQGGGTGELFF.

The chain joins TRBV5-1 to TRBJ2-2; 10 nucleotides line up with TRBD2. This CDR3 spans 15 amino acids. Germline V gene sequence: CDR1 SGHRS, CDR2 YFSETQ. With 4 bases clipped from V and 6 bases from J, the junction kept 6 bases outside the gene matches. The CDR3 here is CASSPSGSNAGELFF. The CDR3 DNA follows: TGCGCCAGCAGCCCTAGCGGGAGCAACGCCGGGGAGCTGTTTTTT.

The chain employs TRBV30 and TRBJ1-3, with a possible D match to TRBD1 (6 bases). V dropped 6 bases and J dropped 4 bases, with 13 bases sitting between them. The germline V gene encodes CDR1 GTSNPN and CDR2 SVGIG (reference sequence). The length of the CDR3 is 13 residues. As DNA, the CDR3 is TGTGCCTGTACAACAGGGATCGGAAACACCATATATTTT. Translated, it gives CACTTGIGNTIYF. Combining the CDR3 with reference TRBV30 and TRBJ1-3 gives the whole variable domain SQTIHQWPATLVQPVGSPLSLECTVEGTSNPNLYWYRQAAGRGLQLLFYSVGIGQISSEVPQNLSASRPQDRQFILSSKKLLLSDSGFYLCACTTGIGNTIYFGEGSWLTVV.

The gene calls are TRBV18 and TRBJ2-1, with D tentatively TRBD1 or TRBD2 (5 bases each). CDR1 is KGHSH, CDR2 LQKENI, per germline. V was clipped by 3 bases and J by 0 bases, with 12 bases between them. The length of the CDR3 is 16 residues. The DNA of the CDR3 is TGTGCCAGCTCACCTAGGGGAGTTAGCTCCTACAATGAGCAGTTCTTC. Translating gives CASSPRGVSSYNEQFF.

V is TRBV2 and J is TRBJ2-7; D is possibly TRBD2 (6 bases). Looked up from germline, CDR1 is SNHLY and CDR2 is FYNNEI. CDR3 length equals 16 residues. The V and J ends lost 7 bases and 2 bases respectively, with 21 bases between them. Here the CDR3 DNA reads TGTGCCAGCAACGGCGGGATGGCTAGCGACACCTACGAGCAGTACTTC. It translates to CASNGGMASDTYEQYF.

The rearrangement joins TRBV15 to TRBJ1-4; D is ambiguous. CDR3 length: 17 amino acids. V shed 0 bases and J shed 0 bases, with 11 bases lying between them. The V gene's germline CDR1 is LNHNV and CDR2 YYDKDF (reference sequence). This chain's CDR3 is CATSREGLSATNEKLFF. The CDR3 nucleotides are TGTGCCACCAGCAGAGAGGGATTAAGTGCAACTAATGAAAAACTGTTTTTT. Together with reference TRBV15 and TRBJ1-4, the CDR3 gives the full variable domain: DAMVIQNPRYQVTQFGKPVTLSCSQTLNHNVMYWYQQKSSQAPKLLFHYYDKDFNNEADTPDNFQSRRPNTSFCFLDIRSPGLGDTAMYLCATSREGLSATNEKLFFGSGTQLSVL.

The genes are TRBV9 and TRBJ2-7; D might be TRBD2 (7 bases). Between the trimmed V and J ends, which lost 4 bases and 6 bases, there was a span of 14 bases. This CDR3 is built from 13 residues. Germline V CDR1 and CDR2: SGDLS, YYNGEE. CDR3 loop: CASSREAGAEQYF. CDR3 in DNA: TGTGCCAGCAGCCGTGAGGCGGGGGCCGAGCAGTACTTC.

CDR3 nucleotide sequence: TGTGCCAGCAGTGAATCGCAGGCAACGAATTCACCCCTCCACTTT. This sequence encodes CASSESQATNSPLHF. This rearrangement joins TRBV2 to TRBJ1-6; D ambiguous. The CDR3 totals 15 residues. Germline CDR1 is SNHLY and CDR2 is FYNNEI. Between the trimmed V and J ends, which lost 2 bases and 7 bases, there was a span of 12 bases.

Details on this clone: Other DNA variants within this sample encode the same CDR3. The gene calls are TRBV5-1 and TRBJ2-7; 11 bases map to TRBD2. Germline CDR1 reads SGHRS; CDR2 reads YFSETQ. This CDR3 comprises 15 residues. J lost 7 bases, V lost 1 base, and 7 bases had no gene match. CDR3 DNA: TGCGCCAGCAGCTTGTTAGCGGGAGGGCCGGGTGAGCAGTACTTC. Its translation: CASSLLAGGPGEQYF.

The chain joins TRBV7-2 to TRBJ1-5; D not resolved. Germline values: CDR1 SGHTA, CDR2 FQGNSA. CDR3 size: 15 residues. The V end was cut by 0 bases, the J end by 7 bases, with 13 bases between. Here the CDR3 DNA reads TGTGCCAGCAGCTTAGCATCCAGGCCCCTGCAGCCCCAGCATTTT. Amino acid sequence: CASSLASRPLQPQHF.

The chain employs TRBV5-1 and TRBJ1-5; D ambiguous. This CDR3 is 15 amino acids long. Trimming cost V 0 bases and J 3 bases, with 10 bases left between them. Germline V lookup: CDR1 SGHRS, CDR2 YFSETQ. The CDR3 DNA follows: TGCGCCAGCAGCTTGGTCCCGGAGAACAATCAGCCCCAGCATTTT. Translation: CASSLVPENNQPQHF.